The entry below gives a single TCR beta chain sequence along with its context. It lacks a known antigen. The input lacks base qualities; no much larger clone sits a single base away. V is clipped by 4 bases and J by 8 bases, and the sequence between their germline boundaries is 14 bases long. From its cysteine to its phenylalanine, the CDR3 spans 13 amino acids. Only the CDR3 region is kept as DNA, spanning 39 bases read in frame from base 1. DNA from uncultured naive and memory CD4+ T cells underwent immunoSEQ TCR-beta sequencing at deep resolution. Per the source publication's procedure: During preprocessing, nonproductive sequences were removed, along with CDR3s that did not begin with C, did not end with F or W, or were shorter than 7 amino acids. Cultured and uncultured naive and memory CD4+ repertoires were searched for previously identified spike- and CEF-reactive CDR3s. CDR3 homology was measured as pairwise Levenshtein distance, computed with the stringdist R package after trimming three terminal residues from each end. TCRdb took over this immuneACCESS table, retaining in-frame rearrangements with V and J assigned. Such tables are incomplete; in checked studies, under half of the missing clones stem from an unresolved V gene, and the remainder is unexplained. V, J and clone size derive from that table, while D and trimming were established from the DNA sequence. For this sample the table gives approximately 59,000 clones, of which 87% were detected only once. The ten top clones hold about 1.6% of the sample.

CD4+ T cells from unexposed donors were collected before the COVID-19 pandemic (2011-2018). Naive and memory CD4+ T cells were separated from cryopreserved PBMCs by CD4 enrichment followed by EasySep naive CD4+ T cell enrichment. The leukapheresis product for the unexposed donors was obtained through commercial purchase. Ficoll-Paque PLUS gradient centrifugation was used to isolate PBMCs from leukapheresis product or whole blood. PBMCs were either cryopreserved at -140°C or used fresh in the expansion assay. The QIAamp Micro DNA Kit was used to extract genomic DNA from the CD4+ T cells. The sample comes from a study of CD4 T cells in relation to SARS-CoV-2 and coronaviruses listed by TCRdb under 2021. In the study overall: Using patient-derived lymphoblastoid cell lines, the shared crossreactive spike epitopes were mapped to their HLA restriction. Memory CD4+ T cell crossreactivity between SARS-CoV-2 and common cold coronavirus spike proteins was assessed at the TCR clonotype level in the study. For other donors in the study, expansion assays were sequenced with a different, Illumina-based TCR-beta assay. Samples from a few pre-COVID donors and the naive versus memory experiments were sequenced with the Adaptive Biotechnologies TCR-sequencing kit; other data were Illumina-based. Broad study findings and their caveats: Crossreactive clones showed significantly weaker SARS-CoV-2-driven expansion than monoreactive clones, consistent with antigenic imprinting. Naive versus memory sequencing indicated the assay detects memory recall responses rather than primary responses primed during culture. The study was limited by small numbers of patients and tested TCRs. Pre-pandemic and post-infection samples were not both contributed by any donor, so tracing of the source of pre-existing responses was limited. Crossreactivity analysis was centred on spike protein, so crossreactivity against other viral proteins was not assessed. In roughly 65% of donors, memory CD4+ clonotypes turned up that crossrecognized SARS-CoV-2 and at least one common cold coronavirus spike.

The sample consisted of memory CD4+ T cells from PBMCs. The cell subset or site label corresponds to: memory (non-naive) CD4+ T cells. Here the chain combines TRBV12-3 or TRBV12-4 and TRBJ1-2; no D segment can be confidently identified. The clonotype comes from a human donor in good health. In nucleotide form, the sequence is TGTGCCAGCAGTTCCCCCGGGGTTGCGGGCTACACCTTC. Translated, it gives CASSSPGVAGYTF.